The rows below give T cell receptor beta chains drawn from one sample of a study of blood T cell repertoires in COVID-19. Sequencing was performed with immunoSEQ multiplex PCR; in TCRdb, only in-frame clones are kept and a portion is missing. The profile covers 40,000 or so clones, with roughly 84% appearing a single time and 12% taken by the ten largest. Input material: peripheral blood. All receptors derive from a human donor in a cohort sampled during active COVID-19. The CDR3 runs from the conserved cysteine through the conserved F or W. Fields, in order: clone size, V gene, D gene, J gene, CDR3 protein, CDR3 DNA. The D gene is left open where the match is weak. Size values are once, few and many counts, or a class for expanded clones, and some rows have none.

clone_size: NA
v_call: TRBV2
d_call: NA
j_call: TRBJ2-7
cdr3_aa: CASRSRLAGDEQYF
cdr3_nt: TGTGCCAGCAGAAGTCGGCTAGCAGGTGACGAGCAGTACTTC

clone_size: NA
v_call: TRBV27
d_call: TRBD1
j_call: TRBJ2-7
cdr3_aa: CASNPTGGGSYEQYF
cdr3_nt: TGTGCCAGCAACCCGACAGGGGGCGGATCCTACGAGCAGTACTTC

clone_size: NA
v_call: TRBV6-5
d_call: NA
j_call: TRBJ2-6
cdr3_aa: CASSYSSTGANVLTF
cdr3_nt: TGTGCCAGCAGTTACTCTTCTACTGGGGCCAACGTCCTGACTTTC

clone_size: NA
v_call: TRBV12-3/TRBV12-4
d_call: NA
j_call: TRBJ1-5
cdr3_aa: CASSVRGEPQHF
cdr3_nt: TGTGCCAGCAGTGTCAGGGGAGAGCCCCAGCATTTT

clone_size: once
v_call: TRBV27
d_call: NA
j_call: TRBJ1-4
cdr3_aa: CASSSFYRATNEKLFF
cdr3_nt: TGTGCCAGCAGTTCCTTCTACAGGGCAACTAATGAAAAACTGTTTTTT

clone_size: few
v_call: TRBV15
d_call: TRBD1
j_call: TRBJ1-4
cdr3_aa: CATSRPGQINEKLFF
cdr3_nt: TGTGCCACCAGCAGGCCGGGACAGATTAATGAAAAACTGTTTTTT

clone_size: NA
v_call: TRBV7-2
d_call: NA
j_call: TRBJ2-7
cdr3_aa: CASSFSGMGGGGVYEQYF
cdr3_nt: TGTGCCAGCAGCTTTAGCGGGATGGGAGGGGGCGGTGTGTACGAGCAGTACTTC

clone_size: NA
v_call: TRBV2
d_call: TRBD1
j_call: TRBJ1-6
cdr3_aa: CASSVQSGGAVSPLHF
cdr3_nt: TGTGCCAGCAGTGTCCAGTCAGGGGGCGCGGTTTCACCCCTCCACTTT

clone_size: NA
v_call: TRBV6-1
d_call: NA
j_call: TRBJ2-6
cdr3_aa: CASSERSSGANVLTF
cdr3_nt: TGTGCCAGCAGTGAACGGAGCTCTGGGGCCAACGTCCTGACTTTC

clone_size: NA
v_call: TRBV5-5
d_call: TRBD1
j_call: TRBJ2-6
cdr3_aa: CASSADRGPWGANVLTF
cdr3_nt: TGTGCCAGCAGTGCGGACAGGGGGCCGTGGGGGGCCAACGTCCTGACTTTC

clone_size: NA
v_call: TRBV2
d_call: NA
j_call: TRBJ2-7
cdr3_aa: CASSPLTLQGSYEQYF
cdr3_nt: TGTGCCAGCAGTCCCCTTACTCTTCAGGGATCCTACGAGCAGTACTTC

clone_size: few
v_call: TRBV14
d_call: NA
j_call: TRBJ1-5
cdr3_aa: CASSRLGGGTQPQHF
cdr3_nt: TGTGCCAGCAGCCGACTGGGGGGAGGGACTCAGCCCCAGCATTTT

clone_size: NA
v_call: TRBV7-5
d_call: NA
j_call: TRBJ2-3
cdr3_aa: CVRSQRWGGSDTQYF
cdr3_nt: TGTGTCAGAAGCCAGCGTTGGGGGGGATCTGATACGCAGTATTTT

clone_size: NA
v_call: TRBV2
d_call: NA
j_call: TRBJ1-5
cdr3_aa: CASSVGQKGVPQHF
cdr3_nt: TGTGCCAGCAGTGTCGGGCAGAAGGGGGTGCCCCAGCATTTT

clone_size: few
v_call: TRBV6-4
d_call: NA
j_call: TRBJ1-1
cdr3_aa: CASRPQGWDTEAFF
cdr3_nt: TGTGCCAGCCGTCCTCAGGGATGGGACACTGAAGCTTTCTTT

clone_size: NA
v_call: TRBV25-1
d_call: NA
j_call: TRBJ1-4
cdr3_aa: CASSERGGRGKLFF
cdr3_nt: TGTGCCAGCAGTGAAAGGGGGGGCAGGGGAAAACTGTTTTTT

clone_size: NA
v_call: TRBV5-1
d_call: TRBD1
j_call: TRBJ2-1
cdr3_aa: CASSTDRGSYNEQFF
cdr3_nt: TGCGCCAGCAGCACCGACAGGGGAAGCTACAATGAGCAGTTCTTC

clone_size: NA
v_call: TRBV30
d_call: TRBD1
j_call: TRBJ2-7
cdr3_aa: CAWSMTSTGYNYEQYF
cdr3_nt: TGTGCCTGGAGCATGACCTCGACAGGGTACAACTACGAGCAGTACTTC

clone_size: NA
v_call: TRBV5-1
d_call: TRBD1
j_call: TRBJ1-2
cdr3_aa: CASSLGTGSYGYTF
cdr3_nt: TGCGCCAGCAGCTTAGGGACAGGATCATATGGCTACACCTTC

clone_size: NA
v_call: TRBV6-5
d_call: NA
j_call: TRBJ1-1
cdr3_aa: CASWASAGPEAFF
cdr3_nt: TGTGCCTCTTGGGCCAGCGCGGGCCCTGAAGCTTTCTTT

clone_size: NA
v_call: TRBV21-1
d_call: NA
j_call: TRBJ1-1
cdr3_aa: CASSKGPRTGKAFF
cdr3_nt: TGTGCCAGCAGCAAAGGCCCAAGGACAGGCAAAGCTTTCTTT

clone_size: many
v_call: TRBV7-9
d_call: NA
j_call: TRBJ1-5
cdr3_aa: CASSPRVSEPQHF
cdr3_nt: TGTGCCAGCAGCCCACGGGTCAGCGAGCCCCAGCATTTT

clone_size: NA
v_call: TRBV5-4
d_call: TRBD2
j_call: TRBJ2-5
cdr3_aa: CASSPAAGDAGETQYF
cdr3_nt: TGTGCCAGCAGCCCGGCGGCGGGGGACGCCGGAGAGACCCAGTACTTC

clone_size: NA
v_call: TRBV30
d_call: TRBD1
j_call: TRBJ1-6
cdr3_aa: CAWRGTGAKGSPLHF
cdr3_nt: TGTGCCTGGAGGGGGACAGGGGCTAAGGGTTCACCCCTCCACTTT

clone_size: NA
v_call: TRBV7-2
d_call: NA
j_call: TRBJ1-1
cdr3_aa: CASSSQLRGTEAFF
cdr3_nt: TGTGCCAGCAGCTCTCAGCTGCGGGGCACTGAAGCTTTCTTT

clone_size: NA
v_call: TRBV6-5
d_call: NA
j_call: TRBJ1-5
cdr3_aa: CASRAIQPQHF
cdr3_nt: TGTGCCAGCAGGGCCATTCAGCCCCAGCATTTT

clone_size: NA
v_call: TRBV25-1
d_call: NA
j_call: TRBJ2-7
cdr3_aa: CASSQGYEQYF
cdr3_nt: TGTGCCAGCAGTCAGGGGTACGAGCAGTACTTC

clone_size: NA
v_call: TRBV2
d_call: TRBD1
j_call: TRBJ1-5
cdr3_aa: CASDRGQGQPQHF
cdr3_nt: TGTGCCAGCGACAGGGGGCAGGGGCAGCCCCAGCATTTT

clone_size: NA
v_call: TRBV27
d_call: TRBD2
j_call: TRBJ2-7
cdr3_aa: CATGLADSYEQYF
cdr3_nt: TGTGCCACCGGACTAGCGGATTCCTACGAGCAGTACTTC

clone_size: NA
v_call: TRBV28
d_call: TRBD1
j_call: TRBJ2-1
cdr3_aa: CASRSPGTGPNEQFF
cdr3_nt: TGTGCCAGCAGGTCACCCGGGACAGGACCCAATGAGCAGTTCTTC

clone_size: NA
v_call: TRBV9
d_call: NA
j_call: TRBJ1-1
cdr3_aa: CASSSVDTEAFF
cdr3_nt: TGTGCCAGCAGTTCGGTGGACACTGAAGCTTTCTTT

clone_size: NA
v_call: TRBV11-2
d_call: NA
j_call: TRBJ2-7
cdr3_aa: CASRSSYEQYF
cdr3_nt: TGTGCCAGCCGCAGCTCCTACGAGCAGTACTTC

clone_size: NA
v_call: TRBV21-1
d_call: NA
j_call: TRBJ2-3
cdr3_aa: CASIVRDRKFTDTQYF
cdr3_nt: TGTGCCAGCATAGTTAGGGACAGAAAATTCACAGATACGCAGTATTTT

clone_size: NA
v_call: TRBV4-1
d_call: TRBD2
j_call: TRBJ2-7
cdr3_aa: CASSQTSGGYEQYF
cdr3_nt: TGCGCCAGCAGCCAAACTAGCGGGGGCTACGAGCAGTACTTC

clone_size: once
v_call: TRBV5-1
d_call: TRBD1
j_call: TRBJ1-4
cdr3_aa: CASSLGSGQVATNEKLFF
cdr3_nt: TGCGCCAGCAGCTTGGGGTCGGGACAGGTCGCAACTAATGAAAAACTGTTTTTT

clone_size: NA
v_call: TRBV4-1
d_call: TRBD1
j_call: TRBJ2-7
cdr3_aa: CASSQLPSPGGYEQYF
cdr3_nt: TGCGCCAGCAGCCAGCTACCCTCTCCAGGGGGCTACGAGCAGTACTTC

clone_size: NA
v_call: TRBV19
d_call: TRBD2
j_call: TRBJ2-3
cdr3_aa: CASSSSSGGGRSTDTQYF
cdr3_nt: TGTGCCAGTAGTAGTTCTAGCGGGGGGGGCCGAAGCACAGATACGCAGTATTTT

clone_size: NA
v_call: TRBV7-9
d_call: TRBD2
j_call: TRBJ2-1
cdr3_aa: CASSTLAGGPVNEQFF
cdr3_nt: TGTGCCAGCAGCACGCTAGCGGGGGGGCCGGTCAATGAGCAGTTCTTC

clone_size: NA
v_call: TRBV30
d_call: NA
j_call: TRBJ1-2
cdr3_aa: CAWRKGDYTF
cdr3_nt: TGTGCCTGGAGGAAGGGGGACTACACCTTC

clone_size: NA
v_call: TRBV7-9
d_call: NA
j_call: TRBJ2-6
cdr3_aa: CASSRWSRSGANVLTF
cdr3_nt: TGTGCCAGCAGTCGGTGGTCGCGCTCTGGGGCCAACGTCCTGACTTTC

clone_size: NA
v_call: TRBV15
d_call: NA
j_call: TRBJ2-2
cdr3_aa: CATSRLWEEPSNTGELFF
cdr3_nt: TGTGCCACCAGCAGACTTTGGGAGGAGCCTTCGAACACCGGGGAGCTGTTTTTT

clone_size: NA
v_call: TRBV11-1
d_call: TRBD1
j_call: TRBJ2-7
cdr3_aa: CASSRMSGTASYEQYF
cdr3_nt: TGTGCCAGCAGCCGAATGTCCGGGACAGCCTCCTACGAGCAGTACTTC

clone_size: few
v_call: TRBV3-1/TRBV3-2
d_call: NA
j_call: TRBJ1-4
cdr3_aa: CASSQDETADNEKLFF
cdr3_nt: TGTGCCAGCAGCCAAGATGAGACAGCAGATAATGAAAAACTGTTTTTT

clone_size: NA
v_call: TRBV6-2/TRBV6-3
d_call: NA
j_call: TRBJ1-1
cdr3_aa: CASSYGGLDTEAFF
cdr3_nt: TGTGCCAGCAGTTACGGGGGCTTGGACACTGAAGCTTTCTTT

clone_size: few
v_call: TRBV7-2
d_call: NA
j_call: TRBJ1-2
cdr3_aa: CASSSPGHGYGYTF
cdr3_nt: TGTGCCAGCAGCTCGCCGGGACACGGCTATGGCTACACCTTC

clone_size: NA
v_call: TRBV2
d_call: TRBD1
j_call: TRBJ2-7
cdr3_aa: CASSLDRGPYEQYF
cdr3_nt: TGTGCCAGCAGTTTAGACAGGGGGCCCTACGAGCAGTACTTC

clone_size: NA
v_call: TRBV6-6
d_call: TRBD1
j_call: TRBJ1-5
cdr3_aa: CASGMAGGYNQPQHF
cdr3_nt: TGTGCCAGCGGCATGGCAGGGGGCTACAATCAGCCCCAGCATTTT

clone_size: NA
v_call: TRBV29-1
d_call: NA
j_call: TRBJ2-7
cdr3_aa: CSVDSPSGGFYEQYF
cdr3_nt: TGCAGCGTTGATTCCCCATCCGGGGGTTTCTACGAGCAGTACTTC